This T cell receptor (beta chain) was profiled in a study of cytotoxic CD8 clonotypes in ibrutinib-treated CLL (dated by TCRdb to about 2021). For context, the study as a whole: In this cohort, approximately 15 patients were treatment-naive and ten to eleven were relapsed/refractory, while about 18 had unmutated IGHV. Partial responses were observed in roughly 24 patients and complete responses in 2; after a median follow-up of about 69 months, remission was maintained in approximately 14 patients and progression was observed in roughly twelve. Response samples were obtained after a median of approximately 12 months of treatment, with a range of about 6 to 40 months. On average, each sample had approximately 250,000 productive templates and more than 75,000 productive rearrangements. Longitudinal samples were obtainable from about 30% of the roughly 90 participants in the trial. Cryopreserved peripheral blood mononuclear cells were collected at three points: before therapy, at response, and at either sustained remission or disease progression. Every sample from remission and from progressive disease was obtained while the patients were still on ibrutinib. What the authors observed across the whole study: Sampling times were not matched between patients in sustained remission and patients whose disease was progressing, and lymph node repertoires were not examined. At ibrutinib response clonality went up, during sustained remission it held steady, and at progression it dropped back toward baseline. Baseline clonality was found to be higher than that of age-matched healthy donors and was strongly correlated with circulating CD8+ T-cell counts. Public clonotypes were rare and either shrank or stayed stable during treatment, and the rise in clonality at ibrutinib response reflected expansion of private clonotypes.

Each clonotype received, on average, about 9.7x coverage in deep resolution sequencing performed on a MiSeq, where the target depth lay between 1 in 1 million and 1 in 200,000 T cells. The immunoSEQ hsTCRB Kit was used to generate TCR beta libraries. Processing in the source paper ran as follows. The data were analyzed with ImmunoSEQ Analyzer and ImmunoSEQ Data Assistant, and V, D and J gene assignments followed IMGT definitions. Clonality was computed as one minus normalized Shannon entropy of productive rearrangement frequencies, ranging from 0 to 1. Public clonotype analysis was restricted to overrepresented clonotypes comprising at least 0.05% of each patient's repertoire. Roughly 13 age-matched healthy donor repertoires from immuneACCESS served as clonality controls. The clones in this table, taken by TCRdb from immuneACCESS, are in-frame only. Not every clone is retained; where verified, under half of the shortfall comes from an unresolved V gene, and the cause of the rest is unknown. V, J and clone size are those of that table, while D and trimming were read from the DNA. Within this sample are tens of thousands of clones, with less than 75% of them counted one time only. Roughly two fifths of the sample comes from the top ten.

This clone occurred a few times. Its antigen remains unidentified. Per-nucleotide qualities are absent, and no much larger clonotype sits a single base away. Reading from cysteine to phenylalanine, the CDR3 counts 11 amino acids. The kept DNA is CDR3 alone, 33 bases in frame from the first base. V drops 6 bases and J drops 7 bases, leaving 12 bases in between. CDR1 and CDR2 were assigned from the germline V gene as SQVTM and ANQGSEA. The meaning of the sample's time point label: about 11 months on ibrutinib. For TCR beta library preparation, approximately 2 micrograms of genomic DNA were isolated from cryopreserved PBMCs. Longitudinal blood samples from CLL patients on ibrutinib monotherapy underwent high-throughput TCR beta sequencing. The patients took part in an open-label, single-center phase 2 trial of ibrutinib monotherapy.

The receptor's source is a human donor with chronic lymphocytic leukemia. Sequenced material: PBMCs, taken after 12 months of ibrutinib treatment. The rearranged chain carries TRBV29-1 and TRBJ2-5; the D gene assignment is ambiguous. Here is the DNA: TGCAGCGTGATCCCTTCGGGGACCCAGTACTTC. Translation gives CSVIPSGTQYF.